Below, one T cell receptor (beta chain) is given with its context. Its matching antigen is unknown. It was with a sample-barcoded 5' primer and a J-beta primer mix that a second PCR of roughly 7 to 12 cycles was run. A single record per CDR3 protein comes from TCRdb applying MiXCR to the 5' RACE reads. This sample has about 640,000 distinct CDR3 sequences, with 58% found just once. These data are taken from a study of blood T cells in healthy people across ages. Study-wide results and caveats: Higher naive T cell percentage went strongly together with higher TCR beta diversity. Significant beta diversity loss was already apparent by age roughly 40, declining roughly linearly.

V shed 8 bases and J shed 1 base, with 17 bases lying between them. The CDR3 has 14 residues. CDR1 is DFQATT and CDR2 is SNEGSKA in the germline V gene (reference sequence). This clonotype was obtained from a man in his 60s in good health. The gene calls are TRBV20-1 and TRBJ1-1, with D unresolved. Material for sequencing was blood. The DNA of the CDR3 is TGCAGTACTAAACACTCCCGGGGGAACACTGAAGCTTTCTTT. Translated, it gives CSTKHSRGNTEAFF.